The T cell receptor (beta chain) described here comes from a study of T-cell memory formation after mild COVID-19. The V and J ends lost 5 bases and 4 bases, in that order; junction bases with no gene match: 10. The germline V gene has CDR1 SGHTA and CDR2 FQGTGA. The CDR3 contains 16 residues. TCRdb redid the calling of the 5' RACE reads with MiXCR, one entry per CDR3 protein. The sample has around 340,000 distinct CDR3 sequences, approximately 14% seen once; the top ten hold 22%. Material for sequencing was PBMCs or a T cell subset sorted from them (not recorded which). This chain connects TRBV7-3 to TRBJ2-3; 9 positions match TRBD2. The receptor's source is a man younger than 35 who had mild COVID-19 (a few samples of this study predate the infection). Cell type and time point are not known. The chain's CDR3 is CASSDNGGGAPDTQYF. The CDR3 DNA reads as TGTGCCAGCAGCGACAACGGCGGGGGGGCCCCAGATACGCAGTATTTT. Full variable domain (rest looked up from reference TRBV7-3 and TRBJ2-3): GAGVSQTPSNKVTEKGKYVELRCDPISGHTALYWYRQSLGQGPEFLIYFQGTGAADDSGLPNDRFFAVRPEGSVSTLKIQRTERGDSAVYLCASSDNGGGAPDTQYFGPGTRLTVL.